A single TCR beta chain is shown here with its context. The antigen remains unidentified. The V gene end was trimmed by 1 base and the J gene end by 1 base; junction bases not matched to a gene: 4. The CDR3 runs 17 residues. From germline, CDR1 is MDHEN and CDR2 SYDVKM. MiXCR was run by TCRdb on the reads, yielding one entry per CDR3 protein. The profile shows 300,000 to 400,000 distinct CDR3 sequences, roughly 25% of them singletons. This specimen comes from a study of T cell repertoires in cytomegalovirus infection. Turning to the study itself: Selection of CMV epitopes for the study included recently identified HLA-C-restricted and well-studied HLA-B-restricted ones.

Study-wide results and caveats: Totalled public TCR beta family frequency picked out people who carried CMV plus the relevant HLA.

This sequence was found in a human donor in good health (CMV status not recorded). Some clones in this sample may be carry-over from other donors' samples. This sample comprised cultured PBMCs, obtained from culture after CMV antigen stimulation. This chain links TRBV28 with TRBJ2-2, with 9 positions matching TRBD2. The CDR3 spells CASSLLAGGQNTGELFF. CDR3 coding DNA: TGTGCCAGCAGTTTATTGGCGGGAGGGCAGAACACCGGGGAGCTGTTTTTT.